The 8 T cell receptor beta chains listed next were all sequenced from one sample in a study of T-cell reconstitution after alpha-beta-depleted transplantation in children. TCRbeta library preparation incorporated unique molecular identifiers. TCRdb called the PCR reads again in MiXCR, with one record for every CDR3 protein. The sample has about 980,000 distinct CDR3 sequences, around 30% seen once; the top ten hold over 25%. The starting material was PBMCs, mostly from graft donor cells, obtained 360 days after TCRalphabeta/CD19-depleted stem cell transplant. Receptors were obtained from a boy under three years old who had a stem cell transplant for SCID, so the T cells may come from the graft donor.

The V call is TRBV29-1, the J call TRBJ2-5; weak D call: TRBD2 (5 bases). Germline CDR1 SQVTM, CDR2 ANQGSEA. V was clipped by 4 bases and J by 7 bases, with 22 bases between them. This CDR3 region has 15 residues. CDR3 in amino acids: CSVGFSERVLGTQYF. The DNA for the CDR3 is TGCAGCGTTGGGTTTAGCGAAAGGGTCCTGGGGACCCAGTACTTC. Full variable domain (outside the CDR3, taken from reference TRBV29-1 and TRBJ2-5): SAVISQKPSRDICQRGTSLTIQCQVDSQVTMMFWYRQQPGQSLTLIATANQGSEATYESGFVIDKFPISRPNLTFSTLTVSNMSPEDSSIYLCSVGFSERVLGTQYFGPGTRLLVL.

In nucleotides, the CDR3 is TGTGCCAGCAGTTTATTCGGACAGGGGAACACTGAAGCTTTCTTT. Translating it yields CASSLFGQGNTEAFF. The V gene is TRBV12-3 or TRBV12-4, the J gene TRBJ1-1; 8 bases are a match to TRBD1. V lost 2 bases, J lost 1 base, and 3 bases stayed unmatched. The CDR3 totals 15 residues.

The table lists this clonotype with many counts. The chain joins TRBV12-3 or TRBV12-4 to TRBJ2-6; 8 bases line up with TRBD2. This CDR3 has 18 amino acids. V lost 5 bases, J lost 0 bases, and 9 bases stayed unmatched. The CDR3 region is CASSRGGHSSSGANVLTF. The CDR3 DNA follows: TGTGCCAGCAGTCGGGGGGGACACTCGAGCTCTGGGGCCAACGTCCTGACTTTC.

This clonotype showed up just a few times. The chain couples TRBV27 to TRBJ1-5; no reliable D call. Germline assignment: CDR1 MNHEY and CDR2 SMNVEV (reference sequence). The V end lost 4 bases, the J end lost 4 bases, and 8 bases lay between the germline ends. The CDR3 consists of 13 residues. The DNA of the CDR3 is TGTGCCAGCAGTTCATCAAGAAATCAGCCCCAGCATTTT. Its translation is CASSSSRNQPQHF.

The sample holds a few counts of this clonotype. The chain is built from TRBV7-2 and TRBJ1-3, with D possibly TRBD1 on 5 matching bases. This CDR3 has 15 residues. Trimming stripped 6 bases from V and 0 bases from J, with 12 bases between. Germline V CDR1 and CDR2: SGHTA, FQGNSA. CDR3 sequence reads: CASRSPGSSGNTIYF. CDR3 sequence (DNA): TGTGCCAGCAGGTCTCCAGGGAGCTCTGGAAACACCATATATTTT.

This rearrangement joins TRBV12-3 or TRBV12-4 to TRBJ2-7; the match to TRBD1 covers 9 bases. The CDR3 consists of 15 residues. Losses at the gene ends were 3 bases for V and 2 bases for J; bases not matched to a gene: 5. The CDR3 coding sequence is TGTGCCAGCAGTTTTCAGGACAGGGGAGCCTACGAGCAGTACTTC. Translation gives CASSFQDRGAYEQYF.

This clonotype was seen only a few times. The V gene is TRBV7-2, the J gene TRBJ2-1, with 10 bases that match TRBD2. The J segment lost 8 bases and the V segment lost 1 base, leaving 8 bases of the junction unmatched. The CDR3 has 16 amino acids. The germline V gene has CDR1 SGHTA and CDR2 FQGNSA. CDR3 coding DNA: TGTGCCAGCAGCTTAGGGAGTCGAGCGGGGGGGCATGAGCAGTTCTTC. The encoded protein is CASSLGSRAGGHEQFF.

Comments on this clonotype: With a much larger clone just one base away, this may be a read error. This rearrangement joins TRBV20-1 to TRBJ1-5, with D uncertain. The CDR3 covers 12 residues. From germline, CDR1 is DFQATT and CDR2 SNEGSKA (reference sequence). V shed 6 bases and J shed 1 base, with 7 bases lying between them. The CDR3: CSAGESNQPQHF. The CDR3 DNA sequence: TGCAGTGCCGGGGAAAGCAATCAGCCCCAGCATTTT.